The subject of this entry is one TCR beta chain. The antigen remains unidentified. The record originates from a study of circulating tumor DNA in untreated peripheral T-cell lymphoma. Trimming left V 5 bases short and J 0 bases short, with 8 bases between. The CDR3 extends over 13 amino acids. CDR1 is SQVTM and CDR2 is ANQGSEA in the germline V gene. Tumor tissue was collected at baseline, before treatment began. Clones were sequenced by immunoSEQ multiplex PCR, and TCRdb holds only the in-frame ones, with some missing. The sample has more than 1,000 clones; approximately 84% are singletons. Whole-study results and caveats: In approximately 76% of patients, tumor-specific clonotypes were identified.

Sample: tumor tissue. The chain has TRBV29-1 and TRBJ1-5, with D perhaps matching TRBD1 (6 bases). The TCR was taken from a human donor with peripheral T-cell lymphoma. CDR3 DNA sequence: TGCAGCGTTTCAGGGGATAGCAATCAGCCCCAGCATTTT. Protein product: CSVSGDSNQPQHF.